This T cell receptor (beta chain) is from a study of T cell responses to AZD1222 COVID-19 vaccine (dated by TCRdb to the early 2020s). At the level of the whole study: TCR sequencing covered over 230 trial participants: some 210 given two doses of AZD1222 and about 26 given two doses of MenACWY control vaccine. Enrollment into the trials was organized by age into subgroups of 18-55, 56-69 and 70-plus years, and those subgroups contained approximately 160, 26 and 62 TCR-sequenced participants, respectively.

The CDR3 regions of human TCRbeta chains were subjected to immunosequencing. The paper's data handling went like this. Repertoire TCRs were checked for matches against a reference library of SARS-CoV-2-specific TCRs that had been generated using the MIRA antigen-specificity platform. Breadth meant the fraction of unique TCRs that were SARS-CoV-2-associated, whereas depth meant the fraction of total T cells that were SARS-CoV-2-associated. Using the MIRA data, every spike-specific TCR was mapped to the spike region that the TCR reacted to and assigned to either a CD4 or a CD8 class. Log10-transformed breadth and depth values were compared by one-way ANOVA with Sidak's multiple comparisons tests. TCRdb took over this immuneACCESS table, retaining in-frame rearrangements with V and J assigned. Such tables are incomplete; in checked studies, under half of the missing clones stem from an unresolved V gene, and the remainder is unexplained. V and J calls and clone size follow that table, whereas D and trimming were derived from the DNA. The sample table lists just under 150,000 clones, around 84% of them with a count of one. Of the sample, approximately 5% is held by the ten largest clones.

The sample's time point label is to be understood as: about 28 days (+/-7) after the second vaccine dose. AZD1222 recipients with second doses at about 4 weeks or about 12 weeks were pooled, because spike-specific TCR depth and breadth did not differ between schedules. Vaccinee samples were obtained from the UK trials COV001 and COV002, which included a single-blind randomized controlled phase 2/3 trial of AZD1222 (ChAdOx1 nCoV-19) in healthy adults. For TCRbeta chain sequencing, PBMC samples were collected from trial participants at day 0 and at day 28 after the second dose. As encoded in the germline V gene (reference sequence), CDR1 is WNHNN while CDR2 is SYGVQD. V gives up 2 bases and J gives up 1 base, and the segment between their germline ends measures 10 bases. The CDR3 goes from the cysteine to the phenylalanine over 15 residues. The CDR3 DNA has 45 bases and is translated from base 1. The paper as a whole reports these results and caveats: After two AZD1222 doses, spike-specific TCR breadth and depth were significantly higher than at day 0 and than in MenACWY recipients. Conclusions about previously exposed vaccinees are limited, since just 6 or 7 AZD1222 recipients were seropositive for SARS-CoV-2 at baseline. In the small 56-69-year group, the increase in depth fell short of significance, most likely because of low power. Most participants were white British and females outnumbered males, and the authors suggested that clonal diversity may have been underestimated. No day 14 peak-response samples were available, so repertoires were characterized only after the peak T cell response. The whole spike protein was spanned by vaccine-associated CD4 TCRs, and dominant responses were seen in regions 160-218 and 743-854. Epitopes outside the regions mutated in the B.1.351 and B.1.1.7 variants were reportedly recognized by nearly half of the unique spike-specific TCRs.

Regarding this clone: It lacks a known antigen. No qualities accompany the bases; no much larger clone lies one base away.

This receptor was obtained from an adult who received the AZD1222 COVID-19 vaccine. The chain links TRBV10-1 with TRBJ2-3; a confident D gene designation cannot be given. Material: peripheral blood, obtained 28 days after the second AZD1222 dose. CDR3 sequence: CASSEATGGTDTQYF. The DNA is as follows: TGCGCCAGCAGTGAGGCGACTGGAGGCACAGATACGCAGTATTTT.